This TCR beta chain is drawn from a study of long-term antiretroviral therapy in people with HIV. HIV-positive participants all received treatment in the United States. It was version v3.0 of the immunoSEQ assay that was run at survey level. This table comes from immunoSEQ multiplex PCR, and its TCRdb copy is limited to in-frame clones, with some not included. Among around 25,000 clones listed, 95% were seen once. The germline V gene has CDR1 SGHAT and CDR2 FQDESV (reference sequence). Trimming took off 5 bases at V and 6 bases at J, with 13 bases between the two ends. The CDR3 covers 14 residues. The clonotype was recovered from a woman between 50 and 59 years old with HIV. The rearrangement joins TRBV11-1 to TRBJ2-2, with TRBD2 as a possible D gene (5 bases). The source material was unsorted PBMCs, sampled around 5 years after starting antiretroviral therapy. The CDR3 protein is CASSTTRGAGELFF. The CDR3, as DNA: TGTGCCAGCAGCACAACCCGGGGTGCCGGGGAGCTGTTTTTT.